Following are 14 T cell receptor beta chains from one sample sequenced in a study of TIL therapy for anti-PD-1-resistant metastatic lung cancer. As for time point: pre-treatment sample, taken before nivolumab and TIL therapy. This was the immunoSEQ v3 assay. TCRdb keeps only in-frame clones here, not all; method: immunoSEQ multiplex PCR. The profile shows about 59,000 clones, around four fifths of them singletons. This sample comprised blood, obtained at baseline. Source of these receptors: a person between 30 and 80 years old with non-small cell lung cancer.

The chain joins TRBV15 to TRBJ2-1; 9 nucleotides line up with TRBD2. The CDR3 is made up of 18 amino acids. Germline CDR1 is LNHNV and CDR2 is YYDKDF (reference sequence). With V trimmed by 0 bases and J by 8 bases, 14 bases remained unmatched. The CDR3 region is CATSRDVLAGSLSDEQFF. DNA of the CDR3: TGTGCCACCAGCAGAGATGTCCTAGCGGGATCTCTATCCGATGAGCAGTTCTTC.

This chain joins TRBV30 and TRBJ2-1, with unresolved D. The CDR3 length is 12 residues. From germline, CDR1 is GTSNPN and CDR2 SVGIG (reference sequence). Trimming stripped 4 bases from V and 5 bases from J, with 9 bases between. In DNA form, the CDR3 reads TGTGCCTGGAAGGCGTACCACAATGAGCAGTTCTTC. Its protein product is CAWKAYHNEQFF. The whole variable domain, remainder taken from reference TRBV30 and TRBJ2-1, is SQTIHQWPATLVQPVGSPLSLECTVEGTSNPNLYWYRQAAGRGLQLLFYSVGIGQISSEVPQNLSASRPQDRQFILSSKKLLLSDSGFYLCAWKAYHNEQFFGPGTRLTVL.

The rearrangement links TRBV7-2 to TRBJ2-7; 11 bases line up with TRBD2. CDR3 length: 17 residues. Germline V CDR1 and CDR2: SGHTA, FQGNSA. V lost 0 bases, J lost 2 bases, and 6 bases stayed unmatched. Here the CDR3 reads CASSLAFSGRGAYEQYF. The CDR3 coding sequence is TGTGCCAGCAGCTTAGCGTTTAGCGGGAGGGGGGCCTACGAGCAGTACTTC.

In its sample, this clone was seen a few times. The chain carries TRBV19 and TRBJ1-2, with D possibly being TRBD1 (5 bases). Trimming pared 6 bases from V and 1 base from J, leaving 9 bases between. The CDR3 is 13 amino acids. CDR1 is LNHDA, CDR2 SQIVND, per germline (reference sequence). CDR3 sequence: CASSGDGNYGYTF. The CDR3 coding sequence is TGTGCCAGTAGCGGGGACGGTAACTATGGCTACACCTTC.

This clone was observed a single time. The J gene is TRBJ1-4, the V gene TRBV15; D perhaps matches TRBD1 (6 bases). Trimming took off 2 bases at V and 6 bases at J, with 19 bases between the two ends. This CDR3 contains 17 residues. Per the germline V gene, CDR1 is LNHNV and CDR2 is YYDKDF (reference sequence). CDR3: CATSRRLGVGAYEKLFF. The CDR3 bases are TGTGCCACCAGCAGACGGTTGGGAGTGGGGGCTTATGAAAAACTGTTTTTT.

This sequence joins TRBV7-2 and TRBJ1-1, with 9 bases that match TRBD1. The CDR3 loop spans 14 amino acids. Germline values: CDR1 SGHTA, CDR2 FQGNSA. V shed 5 bases and J 10 bases; nucleotides not matched to a gene: 11. CDR3 sequence: CASSVKRDRVRAFF. CDR3 sequence (DNA): TGTGCCAGCAGCGTCAAACGGGACAGGGTTCGAGCTTTCTTT. Full variable domain (remainder filled in from reference TRBV7-2 and TRBJ1-1): GAGVSQSPSNKVTEKGKDVELRCDPISGHTALYWYRQSLGQGLEFLIYFQGNSAPDKSGLPSDRFSAERTGGSVSTLTIQRTQQEDSAVYLCASSVKRDRVRAFFGQGTRLTVV.

This chain connects TRBV5-4 to TRBJ2-1; 14 nucleotides line up with TRBD2. The CDR3 spans 17 residues. V was pared by 4 bases and J by 9 bases, with 12 bases of the junction left unmatched. In germline, CDR1 is SGHNT, CDR2 YYREEE (reference sequence). The CDR3 DNA follows: TGTGCCAGCAGCGGAACTGGGACTAGCGGGAGAGAGGTTGAGCAGTTCTTC. It is translated as CASSGTGTSGREVEQFF.

The chain uses TRBV28 and TRBJ1-5, with 9 bases lining up with TRBD1. CDR3 length equals 15 residues. Germline V gene lookup returns CDR1 MDHEN and CDR2 SYDVKM. Germline trimming cut 6 bases from V and 5 bases from J; bases unmatched to any gene: 8. CDR3 coding DNA: TGTGCCAGCAGCTCCCCGGGACAGGGTTATCAGCCCCAGCATTTT. Translated, it gives CASSSPGQGYQPQHF.

The V and J genes are TRBV7-2 and TRBJ2-1; no clear D. The V and J ends lost 5 bases and 5 bases respectively, with 10 bases between them. This CDR3 is built from 13 residues. The germline gives CDR1 SGHTA, CDR2 FQGNSA. The CDR3 bases are TGTGCCAGCAGCCCCCGTAGGGACAATGAGCAGTTCTTC. Amino acid sequence: CASSPRRDNEQFF.

The CDR3 DNA is TGTGCCAGCAGCTTATCGCGGGACGCCTACAATGAGCAGTTCTTC. Its translation is CASSLSRDAYNEQFF. The rearrangement uses TRBV7-9 and TRBJ2-1; a weak D match, TRBD2 (6 bases). The germline CDR1 and CDR2 sequences are SEHNR and FQNEAQ (reference sequence). The CDR3 has 15 amino acids. The V end was cut by 2 bases, the J end by 2 bases, with 10 bases between.

V gene TRBV4-3 combines with J gene TRBJ1-1, with 7 bases that match TRBD1. This CDR3 region has 13 residues. In germline, CDR1 is LGHNA, CDR2 YSLEER. The V segment lost 2 bases and the J segment 10 bases; nucleotides outside the gene matches: 7. DNA of the CDR3: TGCGCCAGCAGCCAAACGCAGACAGGGCGAGCTTTCTTT. Protein product: CASSQTQTGRAFF.

The V and J genes are TRBV5-4 and TRBJ2-7, with D perhaps matching TRBD2 (6 bases). The germline gives CDR1 SGHNT, CDR2 YYREEE (reference sequence). CDR3 size: 15 residues. Deletions cut 4 bases from V and 0 bases from J, with 14 bases between. The CDR3 nucleotides read TGTGCCAGCAGCGTCCGGGACTTCGACTCCTACGAGCAGTACTTC. Translated, it gives CASSVRDFDSYEQYF.

The chain employs TRBV5-1 and TRBJ2-3, with D perhaps TRBD2 (6 bases). The CDR3 runs 16 residues. The V end lost 0 bases, the J end lost 0 bases, and 11 bases lay between the germline ends. The germline V gene has CDR1 SGHRS and CDR2 YFSETQ. The CDR3 bases are TGCGCCAGCAGCTTGGACCCAGGGACTAGCACAGATACGCAGTATTTT. Its protein product is CASSLDPGTSTDTQYF.

This clone was seen just once. This chain joins TRBV19 and TRBJ2-5; 7 nucleotides agree with TRBD1. Losses at the gene ends were 0 bases for V and 4 bases for J; bases not matched to a gene: 8. The CDR3 runs to 16 residues. Germline V lookup: CDR1 LNHDA, CDR2 SQIVND (reference sequence). CDR3 sequence reads: CASSIEGRGLGETQYF. CDR3 bases: TGTGCCAGTAGTATAGAGGGCAGGGGGTTGGGAGAGACCCAGTACTTC.